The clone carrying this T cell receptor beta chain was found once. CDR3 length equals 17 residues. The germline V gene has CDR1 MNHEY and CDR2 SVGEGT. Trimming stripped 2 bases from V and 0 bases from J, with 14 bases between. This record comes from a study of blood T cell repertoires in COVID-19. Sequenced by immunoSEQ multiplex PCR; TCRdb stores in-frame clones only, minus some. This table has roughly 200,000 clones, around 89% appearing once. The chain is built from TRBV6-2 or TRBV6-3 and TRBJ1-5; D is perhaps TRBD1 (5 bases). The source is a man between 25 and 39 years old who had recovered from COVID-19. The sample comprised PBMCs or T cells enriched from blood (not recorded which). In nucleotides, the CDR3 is TGTGCCAGCAGTTACCCACCGGACACCCTTAGCAATCAGCCCCAGCATTTT. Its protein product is CASSYPPDTLSNQPQHF.